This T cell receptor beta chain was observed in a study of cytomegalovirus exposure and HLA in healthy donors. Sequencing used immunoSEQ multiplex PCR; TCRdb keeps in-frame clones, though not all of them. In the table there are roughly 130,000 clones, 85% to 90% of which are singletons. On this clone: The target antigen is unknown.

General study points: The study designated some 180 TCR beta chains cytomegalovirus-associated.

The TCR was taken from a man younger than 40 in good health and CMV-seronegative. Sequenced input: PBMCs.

CDR3 region: CASSFRHSYEQYF. The CDR3 bases are TGTGCCAGCAGCTTTAGACACTCCTACGAGCAGTACTTC. The rearrangement links TRBV7-3 to TRBJ2-7; unclear D gene. In germline, CDR1 is SGHTA, CDR2 FQGTGA. Deletions cut 3 bases from V and 0 bases from J, with 6 bases between. The CDR3 extends over 13 amino acids.